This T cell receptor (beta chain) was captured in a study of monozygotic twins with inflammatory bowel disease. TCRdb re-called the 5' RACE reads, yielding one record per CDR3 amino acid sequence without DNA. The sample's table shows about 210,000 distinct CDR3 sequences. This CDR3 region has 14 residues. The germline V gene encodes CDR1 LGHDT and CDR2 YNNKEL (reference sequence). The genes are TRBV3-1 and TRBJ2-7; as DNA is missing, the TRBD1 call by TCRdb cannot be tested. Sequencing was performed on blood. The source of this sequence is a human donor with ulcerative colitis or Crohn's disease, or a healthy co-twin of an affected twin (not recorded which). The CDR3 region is CASSLQGVSYEQYF.